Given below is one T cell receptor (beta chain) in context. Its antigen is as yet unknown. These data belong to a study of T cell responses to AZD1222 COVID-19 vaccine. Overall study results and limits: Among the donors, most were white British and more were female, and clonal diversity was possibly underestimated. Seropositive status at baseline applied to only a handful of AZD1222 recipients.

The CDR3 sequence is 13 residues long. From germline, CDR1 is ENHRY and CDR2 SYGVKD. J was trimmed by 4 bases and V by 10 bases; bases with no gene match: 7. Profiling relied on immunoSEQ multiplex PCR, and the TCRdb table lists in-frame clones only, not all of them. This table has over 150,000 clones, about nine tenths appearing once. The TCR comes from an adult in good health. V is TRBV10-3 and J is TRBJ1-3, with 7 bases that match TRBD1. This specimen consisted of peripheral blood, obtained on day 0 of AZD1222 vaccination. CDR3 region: CATGTELGNTIYF. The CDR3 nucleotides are TGTGCCACCGGGACAGAGCTAGGAAACACCATATATTTT.